This TCR beta chain was recovered during a study of beta chain features in type 1 diabetes. A heparinised blood draw that averaged about 120 mL was obtained once from each donor. As every portion of the isolated RNA was reverse transcribed, the sequencing read expressed TCRB transcripts. Read counts averaged approximately 3.5 million for samples of naive, central memory and regulatory T cells. The assay was immunoSEQ multiplex PCR, and TCRdb's table has in-frame clones only and misses some. The sample comprises some 900,000 clones, roughly 15% of which are singletons, and around 0.02% rests with the top ten. CDR3 size: 13 residues. Per the germline V gene, CDR1 is SNHLY and CDR2 is FYNNEI. V trimming: 8 bases; J trimming: 5 bases; junction bases outside the gene matches: 5.

Input material: naive CD4+ T cells from blood. The rearrangement links TRBV2 to TRBJ1-5; TRBD1 aligns across 8 bases. This sequence was found in a woman between 18 and 29 years old in good health. The CDR3 is CASGDRGYQPQHF. CDR3 DNA: TGTGCCAGCGGAGACAGGGGATATCAGCCCCAGCATTTT.